This T cell receptor (beta chain) comes out of a study of cytomegalovirus exposure and HLA in healthy donors. On this clone itself: The antigen remains unidentified.

Germline CDR1 and CDR2: SGHAT and FQNNGV. Trimming removed 0 bases at V and 4 bases at J, with 6 bases between. This CDR3 comprises 14 residues. Study-wide findings and caveats: A later analysis reportedly found that, within productive TCRs, an Asian-associated ancestry cluster had fewer N-insertions than the mean observed across the roughly 670 donors. A later analysis revealed that TCR association rates differed between HLA loci, peaking at DRB1 and bottoming out at HLA-C.

Primers included in the PCR were 60 Vbeta and 13 Jbeta primers. This table comes from immunoSEQ multiplex PCR, and its TCRdb copy is limited to in-frame clones, with some not included. The profile shows approximately 73,000 clones, 63% of them singletons. The TCR originated in a man aged 25-45 years in good health and CMV-seropositive. Material for sequencing was PBMCs. This chain links TRBV11-2 with TRBJ2-2, with D uncertain. The DNA for the CDR3 is TGTGCCAGCAGCTTAGATTCAGGCACCGGGGAGCTGTTTTTT. Amino acids: CASSLDSGTGELFF.